This T cell receptor beta chain was found in a study of human T cells and chemical hapten exposure. Study-level background: Upper inner arm skin measuring around 2 cm by around 2 cm received 2% DPC for sensitization. TCR yields differed between samples (mainly from small differences in pooled library volume). Patch tests put 0.01% DPC on the upper back, read at 6 days. Findings and caveats of the study: Compared with pre-sensitization or healthy control sets, expanded TCRs clustered more.

For this clonotype: The antigen is not known.

Regarding time point: pre-sensitization, week 0. Treatment denoted: therapeutic diphenylcyclopropenone sensitization with weekly scalp DPC. Trimming removed 6 bases at V and 1 base at J, with 15 bases between. The CDR3 is 15 residues long. Germline V lookup: CDR1 SGHTA, CDR2 FQGNSA. TCRdb processed the RACE reads anew with MiXCR; each CDR3 protein has one entry. The sample holds fewer than 200,000 distinct CDR3 sequences, more than 25% seen once. Material: whole blood, obtained in connection with sensitization to the hapten diphenylcyclopropenone (DPC). This TCR came from a woman aged 25 to 39 with alopecia areata. Some clones in this sample may be carry-over from other donors' samples. The chain has TRBV7-2 and TRBJ1-2; weak D call: TRBD1 (6 bases). The CDR3: CASRLTGQLNYGYTF. The CDR3 DNA reads as TGTGCCAGCAGGTTAACAGGACAGCTTAACTATGGCTACACCTTC.